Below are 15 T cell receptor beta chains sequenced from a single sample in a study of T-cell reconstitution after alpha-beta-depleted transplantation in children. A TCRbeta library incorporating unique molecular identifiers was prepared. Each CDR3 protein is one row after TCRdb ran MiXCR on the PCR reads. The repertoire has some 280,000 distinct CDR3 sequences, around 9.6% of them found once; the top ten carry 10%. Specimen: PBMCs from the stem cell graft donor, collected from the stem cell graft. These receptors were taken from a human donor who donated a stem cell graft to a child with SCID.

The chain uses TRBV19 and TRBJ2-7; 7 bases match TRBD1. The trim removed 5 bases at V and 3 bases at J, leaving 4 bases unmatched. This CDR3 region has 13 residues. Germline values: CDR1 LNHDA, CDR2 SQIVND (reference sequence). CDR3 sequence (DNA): TGTGCCAGTAGTTCACAGGGGTACTACGAGCAGTACTTC. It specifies CASSSQGYYEQYF.

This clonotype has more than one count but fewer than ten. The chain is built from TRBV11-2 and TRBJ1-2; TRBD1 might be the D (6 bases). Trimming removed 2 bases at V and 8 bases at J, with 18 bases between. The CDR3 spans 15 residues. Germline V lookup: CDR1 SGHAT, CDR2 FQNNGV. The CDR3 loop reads CASSLNPRDTRGYTF. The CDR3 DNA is TGTGCCAGCAGCTTAAACCCTCGGGACACTCGAGGCTACACCTTC.

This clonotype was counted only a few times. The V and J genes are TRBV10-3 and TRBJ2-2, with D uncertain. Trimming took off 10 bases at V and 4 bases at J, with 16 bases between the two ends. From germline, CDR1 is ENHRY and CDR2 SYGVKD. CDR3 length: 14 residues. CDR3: CASLPEDGTGELFF. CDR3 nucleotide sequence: TGTGCCAGCCTCCCCGAGGACGGCACCGGGGAGCTGTTTTTT.

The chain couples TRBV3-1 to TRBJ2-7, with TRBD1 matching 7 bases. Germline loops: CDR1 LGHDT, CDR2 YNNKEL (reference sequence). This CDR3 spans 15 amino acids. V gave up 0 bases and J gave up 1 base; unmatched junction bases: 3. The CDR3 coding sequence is TGTGCCAGCAGCCAAGACCCGGGACAGTCCTACGAGCAGTACTTC. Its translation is CASSQDPGQSYEQYF.

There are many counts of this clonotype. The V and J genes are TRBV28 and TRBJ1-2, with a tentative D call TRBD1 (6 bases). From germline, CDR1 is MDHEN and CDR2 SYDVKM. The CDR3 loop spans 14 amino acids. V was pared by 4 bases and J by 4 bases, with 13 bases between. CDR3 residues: CASSSLDSSYGYTF. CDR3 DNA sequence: TGTGCCAGCAGTTCCTTGGACAGCTCCTATGGCTACACCTTC.

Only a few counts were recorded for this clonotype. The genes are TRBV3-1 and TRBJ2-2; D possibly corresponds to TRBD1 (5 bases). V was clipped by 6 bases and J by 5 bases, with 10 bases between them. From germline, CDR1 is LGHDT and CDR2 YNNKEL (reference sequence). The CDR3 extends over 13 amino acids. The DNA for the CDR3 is TGTGCCAGCAGAAGGCGACAGACCGGGGAGCTGTTTTTT. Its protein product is CASRRRQTGELFF.

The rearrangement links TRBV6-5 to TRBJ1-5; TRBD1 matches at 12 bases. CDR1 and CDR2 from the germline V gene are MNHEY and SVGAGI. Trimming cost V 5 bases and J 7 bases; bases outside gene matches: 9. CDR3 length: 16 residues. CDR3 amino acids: CASSHEGQGARQPQHF. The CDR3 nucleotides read TGTGCCAGCAGTCACGAGGGACAGGGGGCACGCCAGCCCCAGCATTTT.

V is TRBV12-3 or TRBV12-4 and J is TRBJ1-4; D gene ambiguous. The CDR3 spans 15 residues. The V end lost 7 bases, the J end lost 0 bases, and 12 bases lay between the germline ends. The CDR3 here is CASTLSFATNEKLFF. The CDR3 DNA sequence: TGTGCCAGCACCCTTTCATTTGCAACTAATGAAAAACTGTTTTTT.

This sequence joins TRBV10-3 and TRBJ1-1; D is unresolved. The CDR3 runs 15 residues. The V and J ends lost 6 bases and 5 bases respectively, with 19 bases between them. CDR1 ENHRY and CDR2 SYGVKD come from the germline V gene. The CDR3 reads CAISALGGPVTEAFF. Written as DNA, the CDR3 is TGTGCCATCAGCGCCTTGGGTGGCCCAGTTACTGAAGCTTTCTTT.

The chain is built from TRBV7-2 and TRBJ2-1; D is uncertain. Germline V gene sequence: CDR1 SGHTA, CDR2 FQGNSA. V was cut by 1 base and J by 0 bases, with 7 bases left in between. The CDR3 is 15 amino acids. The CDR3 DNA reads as TGTGCCAGCAGCTTAGGCGCGAGCTCCTACAATGAGCAGTTCTTC. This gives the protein CASSLGASSYNEQFF.

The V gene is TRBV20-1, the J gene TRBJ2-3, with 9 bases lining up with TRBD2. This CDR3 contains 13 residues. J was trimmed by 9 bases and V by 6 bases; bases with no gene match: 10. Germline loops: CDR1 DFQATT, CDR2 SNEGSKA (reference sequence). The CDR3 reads CSARTAGGLTQYF. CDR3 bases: TGCAGTGCCCGGACGGCGGGGGGGCTCACGCAGTATTTT.

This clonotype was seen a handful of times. The chain's CDR3 is CSARSGNQYGYTF. The CDR3 coding sequence is TGCAGTGCTAGATCGGGGAATCAGTACGGCTACACCTTC. The V call is TRBV20-1, the J call TRBJ1-2; D is unresolved. V was trimmed by 2 bases and J by 8 bases, leaving 15 bases between them. Germline assignment: CDR1 DFQATT and CDR2 SNEGSKA (reference sequence). The CDR3 length is 13 residues.

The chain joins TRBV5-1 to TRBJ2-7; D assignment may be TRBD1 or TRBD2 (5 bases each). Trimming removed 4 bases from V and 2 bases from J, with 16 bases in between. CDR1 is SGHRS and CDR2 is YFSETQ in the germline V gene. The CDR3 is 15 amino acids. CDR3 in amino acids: CASSNTGTATYEQYF. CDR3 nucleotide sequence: TGCGCCAGCAGCAACACCGGGACGGCCACCTACGAGCAGTACTTC.

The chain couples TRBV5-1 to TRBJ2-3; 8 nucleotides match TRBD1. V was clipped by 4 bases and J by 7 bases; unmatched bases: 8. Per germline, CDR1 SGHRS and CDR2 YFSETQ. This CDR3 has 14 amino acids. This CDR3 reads CASSLGQGRNTQYF. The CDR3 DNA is TGCGCCAGCAGCCTTGGACAGGGACGAAATACGCAGTATTTT.

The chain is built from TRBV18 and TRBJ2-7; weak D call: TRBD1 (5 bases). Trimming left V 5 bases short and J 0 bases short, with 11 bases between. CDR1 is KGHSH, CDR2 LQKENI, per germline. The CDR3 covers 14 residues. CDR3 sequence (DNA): TGTGCCAGCTCAGACTTGGACAACTCCTACGAGCAGTACTTC. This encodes CASSDLDNSYEQYF.